Listed below are T cell receptor beta chains from one sample, sequenced in a study of beta chain features in type 1 diabetes. Only in-frame clones appear in the TCRdb table, and some are missing; sequencing was by immunoSEQ multiplex PCR. The sample consists of more than 250,000 clones, around 21% of them appearing once. Sample: naive CD4+ T cells from blood. These TCRs come from a middle-aged woman with type 1 diabetes. CDR3s include the opening cysteine and the closing phenylalanine or tryptophan. The D gene is left open where the match is weak. Where a row states a size, it is once, few, many or the class of an expanded clone; other rows omit it.

clone_size: NA; d_call: NA; j_call: TRBJ1-3; v_call: TRBV9; cdr3_aa: CASSVERESRGNTIYF; cdr3_nt: TGTGCCAGCAGCGTAGAACGGGAGAGCCGAGGAAACACCATATATTTT
clone_size: NA; d_call: NA; j_call: TRBJ2-3; v_call: TRBV9; cdr3_aa: CASSVALADTQYF; cdr3_nt: TGTGCCAGCAGCGTAGCCCTAGCGGATACGCAGTATTTT
clone_size: NA; d_call: TRBD2; j_call: TRBJ2-1; v_call: TRBV2; cdr3_aa: CASTASGYNEQFF; cdr3_nt: TGTGCCAGCACGGCTAGCGGTTACAATGAGCAGTTCTTC
clone_size: NA; d_call: NA; j_call: TRBJ2-2; v_call: TRBV5-1; cdr3_aa: CASSSDSANTGELFF; cdr3_nt: TGCGCCAGCAGCTCGGACAGTGCGAACACCGGGGAGCTGTTTTTT
clone_size: NA; d_call: NA; j_call: TRBJ2-3; v_call: TRBV5-1; cdr3_aa: CASSPTTDTQYF; cdr3_nt: TGCGCCAGCAGCCCCACTACAGATACGCAGTATTTT
clone_size: NA; d_call: NA; j_call: TRBJ1-2; v_call: TRBV28; cdr3_aa: CASSWQGTDGYTF; cdr3_nt: TGTGCCAGCAGTTGGCAGGGAACAGATGGCTACACCTTC
clone_size: NA; d_call: NA; j_call: TRBJ1-2; v_call: TRBV6-5; cdr3_aa: CASSPDIYGYTF; cdr3_nt: TGTGCCAGCAGTCCCGACATCTATGGCTACACCTTC
clone_size: few; d_call: NA; j_call: TRBJ2-2; v_call: TRBV11-2; cdr3_aa: CASSFAGELFF; cdr3_nt: TGTGCCAGCAGCTTCGCCGGGGAGCTGTTTTTT
clone_size: few; d_call: NA; j_call: TRBJ2-3; v_call: TRBV30; cdr3_aa: CAWSFPNRRDTDTQYF; cdr3_nt: TGTGCCTGGAGTTTCCCCAACAGGAGAGATACAGATACGCAGTATTTT
clone_size: few; d_call: TRBD2; j_call: TRBJ2-2; v_call: TRBV29-1; cdr3_aa: CSVSGGFVTGELFF; cdr3_nt: TGCAGCGTGAGCGGGGGGTTTGTCACCGGGGAGCTGTTTTTT
clone_size: NA; d_call: TRBD1; j_call: TRBJ1-5; v_call: TRBV9; cdr3_aa: CASSQGDRPNQPQHF; cdr3_nt: TGTGCCAGCAGCCAAGGGGACAGGCCCAATCAGCCCCAGCATTTT
clone_size: few; d_call: NA; j_call: TRBJ1-2; v_call: TRBV28; cdr3_aa: CASSPTPDLYGYTF; cdr3_nt: TGTGCCAGCAGCCCTACCCCCGATCTCTATGGCTACACCTTC
clone_size: few; d_call: NA; j_call: TRBJ1-4; v_call: TRBV6-6; cdr3_aa: CASSYGGTEEKLFF; cdr3_nt: TGTGCCAGCAGTTACGGGGGGACTGAAGAAAAACTGTTTTTT
clone_size: few; d_call: TRBD1; j_call: TRBJ1-2; v_call: TRBV7-2; cdr3_aa: CASSFGTGPEGYTF; cdr3_nt: TGTGCCAGCAGCTTCGGGACAGGCCCGGAGGGCTACACCTTC
clone_size: few; d_call: NA; j_call: TRBJ2-3; v_call: TRBV7-2; cdr3_aa: CASSLAGHPSTDTQYF; cdr3_nt: TGTGCCAGCAGCTTAGCGGGGCACCCGAGCACAGATACGCAGTATTTT
clone_size: NA; d_call: NA; j_call: TRBJ1-1; v_call: TRBV15; cdr3_aa: CATSRHPPAEAFF; cdr3_nt: TGTGCCACCAGCAGGCATCCCCCCGCGGAAGCTTTCTTT
clone_size: few; d_call: TRBD1; j_call: TRBJ2-7; v_call: TRBV5-1; cdr3_aa: CASSPGQTYEQYF; cdr3_nt: TGCGCCAGCAGCCCGGGACAGACCTACGAGCAGTACTTC